One and the same sample provided the 9 T cell receptor beta chains below, sequenced in a study of blood T cell repertoires in COVID-19. Assay used: immunoSEQ multiplex PCR; TCRdb lists only in-frame clones, some missing. The table lists about 290,000 clones, around four fifths of them singletons. The specimen was peripheral blood. Source of these receptors: a woman aged 45 to 65 with active or convalescent COVID-19.

The V gene is TRBV7-6, the J gene TRBJ2-2; perhaps TRBD1 as D (6 bases). The CDR3 consists of 17 residues. Germline assignment: CDR1 SGHVS and CDR2 FNYEAQ. Trimming took 3 bases from V and 6 from J, leaving 20 bases between them. The DNA for the CDR3 is TGTGCCAGCAGCTTCCGCCCTCCAGGGGCTGTATCCGGGGAGCTGTTTTTT. Its translation is CASSFRPPGAVSGELFF.

V and J are TRBV6-5 and TRBJ1-5, with a tentative D call TRBD1 (6 bases). The CDR3 has 15 amino acids. The germline V gene has CDR1 MNHEY and CDR2 SVGAGI. Trimming cost V 7 bases and J 4 bases, with 17 bases left between them. Here the CDR3 reads CASKIGQPFNQPQHF. In nucleotides, the CDR3 is TGTGCCAGCAAAATCGGACAGCCTTTTAATCAGCCCCAGCATTTT.

The chain joins TRBV6-5 to TRBJ1-5; D remains unclear. V was clipped by 10 bases and J by 9 bases, with 19 bases between them. Germline loops: CDR1 MNHEY, CDR2 SVGAGI. The CDR3 has 13 residues. The CDR3 is CAIRAWEGAPQHF. Here the CDR3 DNA reads TGTGCCATCCGAGCCTGGGAGGGTGCGCCCCAGCATTTT.

The CDR3 bases are TGTGCCAGCAGCGTAGGGGAGCTCGGTGAGACCCAGTACTTC. This sequence encodes CASSVGELGETQYF. V gene TRBV9 combines with J gene TRBJ2-5, with D perhaps TRBD2 (5 bases). There are 14 residues in the CDR3. Trimming took off 0 bases at V and 5 bases at J, with 11 bases between the two ends. Per the germline V gene, CDR1 is SGDLS and CDR2 is YYNGEE.

This sequence joins TRBV5-6 and TRBJ2-7, with TRBD2 matching 9 bases. The CDR3 spans 14 residues. The germline V gene encodes CDR1 SGHDT and CDR2 YYEEEE. V gave up 3 bases and J gave up 6 bases; unmatched junction bases: 7. CDR3 in amino acids: CASSSGTSLAEQYF. The CDR3 DNA sequence: TGTGCCAGCAGCTCCGGGACTAGCTTAGCCGAGCAGTACTTC. Full variable domain (missing parts from reference TRBV5-6 and TRBJ2-7): DAGVTQSPTHLIKTRGQQVTLRCSPKSGHDTVSWYQQALGQGPQFIFQYYEEEERQRGNFPDRFSGHQFPNYSSELNVNALLLGDSALYLCASSSGTSLAEQYFGPGTRLTVT.

The chain couples TRBV3-1 (or the pseudogene TRBV3-2) to TRBJ2-7; TRBD1 aligns across 8 bases. Per germline, CDR1 LGHDT and CDR2 YNNKEL (reference sequence). The CDR3 runs to 17 residues. V gave up 4 bases and J gave up 0 bases; unmatched junction bases: 11. The CDR3 reads CASSRSQGAGSSYEQYF. The CDR3 nucleotides are TGTGCCAGCAGCCGTAGTCAGGGGGCGGGATCCTCCTACGAGCAGTACTTC.

The V gene is TRBV19, the J gene TRBJ2-2; D perhaps matches TRBD1 (7 bases). V gave up 4 bases and J gave up 6 bases, with 12 bases separating them. The CDR3 runs 14 residues. Looked up from germline, CDR1 is LNHDA and CDR2 is SQIVND (reference sequence). The CDR3 DNA reads TGTGCCAGTAGTACAGGGGGGATTGCCGGGGAGCTGTTTTTT. Translation gives CASSTGGIAGELFF.

The genes are TRBV14 and TRBJ2-7, with a weak D call TRBD1 (6 bases). Trimming left V 2 bases short and J 4 bases short, with 12 bases between. Germline CDR1 reads SGHDN; CDR2 reads FVKESK. The CDR3 is made up of 14 amino acids. CDR3 region: CASSQRGTLYEQYF. CDR3 sequence (DNA): TGTGCCAGCAGCCAAAGGGGGACATTGTACGAGCAGTACTTC.

This clone was seen a few times. V gene TRBV7-2 combines with J gene TRBJ2-3; the D is unclear. This CDR3 has 14 amino acids. The V and J ends lost 5 bases and 0 bases respectively, with 9 bases between them. The germline gives CDR1 SGHTA, CDR2 FQGNSA. CDR3 sequence (DNA): TGTGCCAGCAGCATTGACACTAGCACAGATACGCAGTATTTT. Translation: CASSIDTSTDTQYF.